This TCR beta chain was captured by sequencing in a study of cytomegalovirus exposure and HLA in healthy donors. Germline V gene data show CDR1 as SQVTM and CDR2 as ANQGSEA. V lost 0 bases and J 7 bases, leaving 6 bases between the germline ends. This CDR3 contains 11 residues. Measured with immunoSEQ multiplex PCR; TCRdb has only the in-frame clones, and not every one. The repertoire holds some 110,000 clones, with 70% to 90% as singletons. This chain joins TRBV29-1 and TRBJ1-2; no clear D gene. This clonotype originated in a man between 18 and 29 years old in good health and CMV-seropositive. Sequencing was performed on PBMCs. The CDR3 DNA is TGCAGCGTTGAAGATCAGGCTGGCTACACCTTC. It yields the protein CSVEDQAGYTF.